Listed here are 26 T cell receptor beta chains from one sample, sequenced in a study of CD8 T cells in Susac syndrome. About 0.5 to 1 ug RNA was reverse transcribed with random hexamers. TCRdb redid the calling of the immunoSEQ multiplex PCR reads with MiXCR, one entry per CDR3 protein. The profile shows roughly 150,000 distinct CDR3 sequences, roughly 95% of them singletons. The sample taken for sequencing was CD4+ T cells from PBMCs. The receptors originated from a human donor with Susac syndrome.

This clonotype was seen only once. V and J are TRBV20-1 and TRBJ1-2; a possible D gene is TRBD1 (5 bases). The CDR3 totals 14 residues. CDR1 and CDR2 (germline): DFQATT, SNEGSKA (reference sequence). V was clipped by 3 bases and J by 2 bases, with 13 bases between them. CDR3 residues: CSASSGGPNYGYTF. The DNA for the CDR3 is TGCAGTGCTAGTAGCGGGGGACCCAACTATGGCTACACCTTC.

This clonotype was seen a single time. V is TRBV5-1 and J is TRBJ2-7; D possibly corresponds to TRBD1 (6 bases). The CDR3 extends over 14 amino acids. CDR1 is SGHRS, CDR2 YFSETQ, per germline. V was shortened by 2 bases and J by 3 bases, with 12 bases between the two germline ends. This CDR3 is CASSFTQGRYEQYF. The CDR3 DNA sequence: TGCGCCAGCAGCTTTACCCAGGGGCGCTACGAGCAGTACTTC.

The chain combines TRBV12-3 or TRBV12-4 with TRBJ1-2; tentatively, D is TRBD1 (5 bases). The CDR3 totals 15 residues. V lost 2 bases to trimming and J lost 4 bases, with 14 bases between them. The DNA of the CDR3 is TGTGCCAGCAGTTTACTTAGCGGGACTGCCTATGGCTACACCTTC. Amino acids: CASSLLSGTAYGYTF.

The chain couples TRBV15 to TRBJ2-4; TRBD2 matches 9 bases. The CDR3 contains 17 residues. Losses at the gene ends were 1 base for V and 6 bases for J; bases not matched to a gene: 10. Germline assignment: CDR1 LNHNV and CDR2 YYDKDF (reference sequence). The CDR3 bases are TGTGCCACCAGCAGAGCCCGGCCGGGACTAGCCTCAAACATTCAGTACTTC. This gives the protein CATSRARPGLASNIQYF.

The chain couples TRBV6-5 to TRBJ2-2; the D is unclear. Deletions cut 8 bases from V and 1 base from J, with 5 bases between. The CDR3 is 12 amino acids. Germline V lookup: CDR1 MNHEY, CDR2 SVGAGI. The CDR3 reads CASGMNTGELFF. The DNA of the CDR3 is TGTGCCAGCGGCATGAACACCGGGGAGCTGTTTTTT.

The CDR3 is CASSHQKDGYTF. The CDR3 bases are TGTGCCAGCAGCCATCAAAAGGATGGCTACACCTTC. The chain links TRBV11-2 to TRBJ1-2, with no clear D. V lost 5 bases and J 6 bases, leaving 10 bases between the germline ends. The germline V gene has CDR1 SGHAT and CDR2 FQNNGV. There are 12 residues in the CDR3.

The J gene is TRBJ1-2, the V gene TRBV21-1. TRBV21-1 is recorded as a pseudogene. This CDR3 has 13 amino acids. The CDR3 DNA follows: TGTGCCAGCACTTTGGAACTCCAAGATGGCTACACCTTC. Protein sequence: CASTLELQDGYTF.

The chain recombines TRBV11-2 with TRBJ2-7; D ambiguous. Germline CDR1 and CDR2: SGHAT and FQNNGV. This CDR3 has 14 residues. V gave up 4 bases and J gave up 3 bases, with 13 bases separating them. The CDR3 DNA follows: TGTGCCAGCAGCTCCCGGACGCCGGGCTACGAGCAGTACTTC. Its translation: CASSSRTPGYEQYF.

The genes are TRBV29-1 and TRBJ1-1, with D possibly TRBD1 on 5 matching bases. Germline-derived CDR1 and CDR2 are SQVTM and ANQGSEA. The CDR3 length is 14 residues. V was cut by 7 bases and J by 11 bases, with 26 bases left in between. DNA of the CDR3: TGCAGCGCCTATAGGTCTATAGGGGACGGCCCCGCTTTCTTT. Translating gives CSAYRSIGDGPAFF.

The J gene is TRBJ1-2, the V gene TRBV5-1, with 8 bases matching TRBD1. Trimming at V came to 7 bases and at J to 4 bases, leaving 6 bases not matched to a gene. Germline CDR1 SGHRS, CDR2 YFSETQ. This CDR3 region has 13 residues. The CDR3 sequence: CASAEQGGYGYTF. DNA of the CDR3: TGCGCCAGCGCCGAACAGGGGGGCTATGGCTACACCTTC.

V usage is TRBV3-1 and J usage is TRBJ1-1; D ambiguous. There are 14 residues in the CDR3. CDR1 is LGHDT, CDR2 YNNKEL, per germline (reference sequence). V dropped 4 bases and J dropped 4 bases, with 13 bases sitting between them. CDR3 DNA sequence: TGTGCCAGCAGCCCGCCGGCTGACTCCACTGAAGCTTTCTTT. Amino acid sequence: CASSPPADSTEAFF.

The gene calls are TRBV25-1 and TRBJ2-3, with D perhaps given as TRBD1 or TRBD2 (6 bases each). Trimming stripped 0 bases from V and 0 bases from J, with 22 bases between. CDR3 size: 20 residues. CDR1 MGHDK and CDR2 SYGVNS come from the germline V gene. The CDR3 sequence is CASSEYSGGGGVGSTDTQYF. DNA for the CDR3: TGTGCCAGCAGTGAATATAGCGGAGGGGGAGGAGTGGGAAGCACAGATACGCAGTATTTT. The whole variable domain, remainder taken from reference TRBV25-1 and TRBJ2-3, is EADIYQTPRYLVIGTGKKITLECSQTMGHDKMYWYQQDPGMELHLIHYSYGVNSTEKGDLSSESTVSRIRTEHFPLTLESARPSHTSQYLCASSEYSGGGGVGSTDTQYFGPGTRLTVL.

In its sample, this clonotype was seen once. The chain links TRBV27 to TRBJ1-1, with a weak D call TRBD1 (6 bases). V was pared by 5 bases and J by 7 bases, with 11 bases between. In germline, CDR1 is MNHEY, CDR2 SMNVEV (reference sequence). The CDR3 spans 12 residues. CDR3 loop: CASSPDSYEAFF. DNA for the CDR3: TGTGCCAGCAGTCCGGACAGTTATGAAGCTTTCTTT.

This chain uses TRBV7-9 with TRBJ2-3, with D uncertain. Trimming shortened V by 1 base and J by 0 bases, and 11 bases separated the two germline ends. Germline values: CDR1 SEHNR, CDR2 FQNEAQ (reference sequence). CDR3 length: 16 amino acids. CDR3 DNA: TGTGCCAGCAGCTTAGGAAGGGCCACAAGCACAGATACGCAGTATTTT. This gives the protein CASSLGRATSTDTQYF.

The chain carries TRBV9 and TRBJ2-1, with 14 positions matching TRBD2. The CDR3 is 18 amino acids. J lost 5 bases, V lost 3 bases, and 10 bases had no gene match. Germline V lookup: CDR1 SGDLS, CDR2 YYNGEE. CDR3 coding DNA: TGTGCCAGCAGCGCAGTAGGGGGGACTAGCGGGAGACACAATGAGCAGTTCTTC. It translates to CASSAVGGTSGRHNEQFF.

V gene TRBV14 combines with J gene TRBJ1-1; D is possibly TRBD1 (5 bases). The germline gives CDR1 SGHDN, CDR2 FVKESK. This CDR3 contains 16 residues. Trimming took off 4 bases at V and 2 bases at J, with 17 bases between the two ends. CDR3 region: CASSPRRPRTNTEAFF. The CDR3 region has the DNA TGTGCCAGCAGCCCCCGGAGGCCCCGGACAAACACTGAAGCTTTCTTT.

The chain uses TRBV29-1 and TRBJ2-5; 9 bases are shared with TRBD2. V dropped 4 bases and J dropped 5; count of bases not matched to a gene: 5. The CDR3 contains 13 residues. From germline, CDR1 is SQVTM and CDR2 ANQGSEA. The CDR3 loop is CSVGAGGRETQYF. The DNA of the CDR3 is TGCAGCGTTGGAGCGGGGGGCAGGGAGACCCAGTACTTC.

This clonotype was picked up a small number of times. CDR3 sequence (DNA): TGTGCCAGCAGCCCTGGACAGGGTTCGACAGATACGCAGTATTTT. Translated, it gives CASSPGQGSTDTQYF. The chain is built from TRBV7-9 and TRBJ2-3, with 8 nucleotides matching TRBD1. V was pared by 5 bases and J by 3 bases, with 7 bases of the junction left unmatched. The CDR3 has 15 residues. Germline CDR1 is SEHNR and CDR2 is FQNEAQ (reference sequence).

This clonotype was recorded once. V gene TRBV4-1 combines with J gene TRBJ2-1; D is tentatively TRBD1 or TRBD2 (6 bases each). This CDR3 is built from 16 residues. Germline-derived CDR1 and CDR2 are MGHRA and YSYEKL. V shed 3 bases and J shed 5 bases, with 17 bases lying between them. In nucleotides, the CDR3 is TGCGCCAGCAGCCATCTCGACTGGAGGGGGAACAATGAGCAGTTCTTC. Amino acid sequence: CASSHLDWRGNNEQFF.

V is TRBV9 and J is TRBJ2-5, with 13 bases matching TRBD2. Germline trimming cut 0 bases from V and 5 bases from J; bases unmatched to any gene: 4. The CDR3 runs to 16 residues. CDR1 is SGDLS and CDR2 is YYNGEE in the germline V gene. This chain's CDR3 is CASSVASTSGGETQYF. Written as DNA, the CDR3 is TGTGCCAGCAGCGTAGCTTCGACTAGCGGGGGGGAGACCCAGTACTTC.

For the CDR3, the DNA is TGTGCCAGCAGCTTAGGATGGGGAGGCGGGTACACCGGGGAGCTGTTTTTT. It specifies CASSLGWGGGYTGELFF. The chain combines TRBV7-2 with TRBJ2-2; D may be TRBD2 (6 bases). The germline V gene has CDR1 SGHTA and CDR2 FQGNSA. V was clipped by 1 base and J by 3 bases, with 15 bases between them. The CDR3 spans 17 residues.

The V gene is TRBV20-1, the J gene TRBJ1-4; tentative D call: TRBD1 (5 bases). CDR1 and CDR2 from the germline V gene are DFQATT and SNEGSKA (reference sequence). The V gene lost 6 bases and the J gene lost 8 bases, with 16 bases spanning the gap. CDR3 length equals 13 residues. CDR3 nucleotides: TGCAGTGCCTCTCCTCAGGGACGGGAAAAACTGTTTTTT. Protein sequence: CSASPQGREKLFF.

V gene TRBV20-1 combines with J gene TRBJ2-7; D is tentatively TRBD1 or TRBD2 (5 bases each). With 3 bases removed from V and 3 bases from J, the gap between germline ends came to 21 bases. The CDR3 is 16 residues long. Germline values: CDR1 DFQATT, CDR2 SNEGSKA (reference sequence). The CDR3 spells CSASTPRDRYNYEQYF. CDR3 DNA sequence: TGCAGTGCTAGTACGCCCCGGGACCGCTACAACTACGAGCAGTACTTC.

The chain employs TRBV7-9 and TRBJ2-5; no clear D. Germline assignment: CDR1 SEHNR and CDR2 FQNEAQ (reference sequence). The CDR3 consists of 14 residues. The ends were cut back, 7 bases at V and 5 bases at J, with 17 bases in the middle. CDR3 sequence reads: CASTLYNSYETQYF. CDR3 DNA sequence: TGTGCCAGCACCCTTTACAACAGTTATGAGACCCAGTACTTC.

The CDR3 DNA is TGTGCCAGCAGTTACCAATATAGCAATCAGCCCCAGCATTTT. Translation gives CASSYQYSNQPQHF. The chain has TRBV6-2 or TRBV6-3 and TRBJ1-5; D not certain. The CDR3 sequence is 14 residues long. V was clipped by 2 bases and J by 0 bases, with 5 bases between them. CDR1 is MNHEY, CDR2 SVGEGT, per germline.

J is TRBJ2-7 and V is TRBV11-2, with D possibly being TRBD1 or TRBD2 (5 bases each). Germline V gene data show CDR1 as SGHAT and CDR2 as FQNNGV. The V and J ends lost 5 bases and 3 bases respectively, with 14 bases between them. The CDR3 is 14 amino acids. The CDR3 DNA reads as TGTGCCAGCAGCCCAAGGGGTCGGGGCTACGAGCAGTACTTC. Translation gives CASSPRGRGYEQYF.